The entry below describes one T cell receptor (beta chain). The antigen is not known. This specimen belongs to a study of T-cell memory formation after mild COVID-19. Overall study findings and caveats: CD4+ contracting clones were found mainly in CM and EM, and CD8+ ones in EMRA. Contracting clones from day 15 to 85 showed balanced CD4/CD8; later expanders favored CD4+. Second-wave clones with a day 37 peak had unconfirmed SARS-CoV-2 specificity.

Libraries for TCRalpha and TCRbeta carried sample barcodes and unique molecular identifiers via 5'RACE. TCRdb re-derived calls from the 5' RACE reads in MiXCR, one entry per CDR3 protein. The sample has 430,000 or so distinct CDR3 sequences; approximately 23% are singletons. Trimming removed 2 bases from V and 6 bases from J, with 11 bases in between. Germline CDR1 reads MNHEY; CDR2 reads SMNVEV (reference sequence). The CDR3 is made up of 14 amino acids. The V gene is TRBV27, the J gene TRBJ2-1; a possible D gene is TRBD1 (6 bases). Sequenced input: PBMCs or a T cell subset sorted from them (not recorded which). The sequence derives from an adult woman who had mild COVID-19 (a few samples of this study predate the infection). Cell type and time point are not known. The chain's CDR3 is CASSLGGFTNEQFF. CDR3 in DNA: TGTGCCAGCAGTTTAGGGGGCTTCACCAATGAGCAGTTCTTC.